This TCR beta chain originates from a study of post-analysis software for immune sequencing data. Findings and caveats of the study: There were several TRBV segments more frequent in patients than controls, and TRBV5-6, TRBV5-1 and TRBV20-1 were among them. Same-batch samples co-clustered strongly by F measure.

Trimming took off 3 bases at V and 7 bases at J, with 15 bases between the two ends. Germline assignment: CDR1 LGHDT and CDR2 YNNKEL (reference sequence). The CDR3 runs to 15 residues. Note on this clonotype: Its specificity is unknown.

Unique molecular identifiers tagged the TCR beta cDNA libraries. TCRdb reprocessed the PCR reads via MiXCR and lists one record per CDR3 protein. The sample gives fewer than 850,000 distinct CDR3 sequences, roughly 29% of which show up once; about 0.5% is in the top ten. The specimen was blood. The chain combines TRBV3-1 with TRBJ1-4; D is perhaps TRBD1 (5 bases). This TCR was recovered from a girl aged 5-17 years with multiple sclerosis. The CDR3 nucleotides are TGTGCCAGCAGCCAGAACAGGATGGGAGGTGAAAAACTGTTTTTT. It encodes CASSQNRMGGEKLFF. Based on the CDR3 plus reference TRBV3-1 and TRBJ1-4, the full variable domain is DTAVSQTPKYLVTQMGNDKSIKCEQNLGHDTMYWYKQDSKKFLKIMFSYNNKELIINETVPNRFSPKSPDKAHLNLHINSLELGDSAVYFCASSQNRMGGEKLFFGSGTQLSVL.